The rows below give T cell receptor beta chains drawn from one sample of a study of tumor-infiltrating lymphocytes in primary liver carcinoma. TCRdb ran MiXCR on the multiplex PCR reads and lists one entry per CDR3 protein. The sample carries almost 200,000 distinct CDR3 sequences, approximately 65% recorded once. The sample taken for sequencing was peripheral blood. All receptors come from a woman aged 55 to 70 with primary liver carcinoma and hepatitis B virus infection. CDR3s include the opening cysteine and the closing phenylalanine or tryptophan. A D gene is named only where the DNA matches it firmly. Clone size is given for some rows only: seen once, a few or many times, or a class if the clone is expanded.

j_gene,v_gene,d_gene,abundance,CDR3nt,CDR3aa
TRBJ2-1,TRBV4-1,-,-,TGCTCCATCAGCCAAGATTCGGCAGGGTACCTTGAGCAGTTCTTC,CSISQDSAGYLEQFF
TRBJ2-3,TRBV10-3,TRBD1,many,TGTGCCATCAGTGAGCGACAGGGTCGAGGCACAGATACGCAGTATTTT,CAISERQGRGTDTQYF
TRBJ2-1,TRBV11-3,TRBD1,once,TGTGCCAGCAGCTCCGACAGGGACCCTACCTACAGTGAGCAGTTCTTC,CASSSDRDPTYSEQFF
TRBJ1-2,TRBV5-1,-,-,TGCGCCAGCAGCTTGGCTGGGGGAGAGAACTATGGCTACACCTTC,CASSLAGGENYGYTF
TRBJ1-2,TRBV28,-,many,TGTGCCAGCAGTTTATATCGAGATGGCTACACCTTC,CASSLYRDGYTF
TRBJ2-1,TRBV15,-,-,TGTGCCACCAGCATAGTCCTAGATTCCTACAATGAGCAGTTCTTC,CATSIVLDSYNEQFF
TRBJ2-3,TRBV5-1,-,few,TGCGCCAGCAGCTTGGCCGGTTCGTCCAGCACAGATACGCAGTATTTT,CASSLAGSSSTDTQYF
TRBJ1-3,TRBV14,-,-,TGTGCCAGCAGCGACGAGCGTACGATCTCTGGAAACACCATATATTTT,CASSDERTISGNTIYF
TRBJ2-1,TRBV11-2,-,-,TGTGCCAGCAGCCCCAGGGGCCCCCACAATGAGCAGTTCTTC,CASSPRGPHNEQFF
TRBJ2-3,TRBV29-1,TRBD2,many,TGCAGCGTTGAACCGACTAGCGGGAGCACAGATACGCAGTATTTT,CSVEPTSGSTDTQYF
TRBJ2-6,TRBV29-1,TRBD1,many,TGCAGCGTTGCCGGGGACAGGGGGGCTGCTGGGGCCAACGTCCTGACTTTC,CSVAGDRGAAGANVLTF
TRBJ1-5,TRBV6-5,-,-,TGTGCCAGCAGTAACGGACAGATCAATCAGCCCCAGCATTTT,CASSNGQINQPQHF
TRBJ2-1,TRBV29-1,TRBD1,-,TGCAGGGGCGACAGGGGGAATGAGCAATTCTTC,CRGDRGNEQFF
TRBJ1-2,TRBV28,-,-,TGTGTCAGCACCAGTTACGTGGGGGGCGGTGGCTACACCTTC,CVSTSYVGGGGYTF
TRBJ2-7,TRBV29-1,-,-,TGCAGCGCCCAACAGTGGGGATACGACCAGTACTTC,CSAQQWGYDQYF
TRBJ2-5,TRBV12-3/TRBV12-4,TRBD2,many,TGTGCCAGCAGTTTAGCGCGGGGAGGGGCCGGGAATTTGGAGACCCAGTACTTC,CASSLARGGAGNLETQYF
TRBJ2-7,TRBV11-2,-,-,TGTGTCAGCAGCGACCCCCTATACGAGCACTACTTC,CVSSDPLYEHYF
TRBJ2-7,TRBV6-5,-,-,TGTGCCACCCAGGACGGATGGAGCGAGCAGTACTTC,CATQDGWSEQYF
TRBJ1-4,TRBV6-6,-,-,TGTGCCAGCAGCAGCGGGGGGAACACTGAAAAACTGTTTTTT,CASSSGGNTEKLFF
TRBJ2-1,TRBV12-5,-,-,TGTGCTAGTGGTTTCGAGGTAGCTTGCAATGAGCAATTCTTC,CASGFEVACNEQFF
TRBJ2-4,TRBV29-1,TRBD1,-,TGCAGTGTTGTAGACAGGGGACCGGAAAACATTCAGCACTTC,CSVVDRGPENIQHF
TRBJ2-5,TRBV11-2,TRBD2,-,TGTGCCAGCAGCTCGGGACTAGCGGGAGGAGAGACCCAGTACTTC,CASSSGLAGGETQYF
TRBJ2-1,TRBV5-1,-,-,TGCGCCAGCAGCTTGGAGGCGGCGAGCTCCCACAATGAGCAGTTCTTC,CASSLEAASSHNEQFF
TRBJ1-1,TRBV11-1,-,-,TGTACCAGCAGCTTAGGGGCGTCGAACACTGGAGCTTGCTTT,CTSSLGASNTGACF
TRBJ2-7,TRBV11-2,TRBD2,once,TGTACCAGCAGCCGTGCAGAACTAGCGGTTTACGAGCAGTACTTC,CTSSRAELAVYEQYF
TRBJ1-2,TRBV28,-,-,TGTGCCAGCAGCGGCTTAACCTATGGCTACAACTTC,CASSGLTYGYNF
TRBJ1-6,TRBV6-5,-,many,TGTGCCGTGGGCAGGGACTATAATTCACCCCTCCACTTT,CAVGRDYNSPLHF
TRBJ2-1,TRBV11-2,TRBD2,-,TGTGCCATCAGCTTAGATGCTATCTCCGGGACTACCCTCTACAATGAGCACTTCTTT,CAISLDAISGTTLYNEHFF
TRBJ2-7,TRBV19,TRBD1,few,TGTGCCAGTAGTCTTCCACCGGGACAGGGCGTGGAGCAGTACTTC,CASSLPPGQGVEQYF
TRBJ2-7,TRBV6-5,-,-,TGTGCCAGCAGTTACGTCGGGGGCCCGTGGCATTTC,CASSYVGGPWHF
TRBJ1-2,TRBV11-2,-,-,TGTACCAGCAGCTCTCTCCGGGACAAGGATGACTATGGCTACACCTTC,CTSSSLRDKDDYGYTF
TRBJ2-7,TRBV12-3/TRBV12-4,TRBD2,many,TGTGCCAGCAGTTTGGCGGGGGGGAGCTCCTACGAGCAGTACTTC,CASSLAGGSSYEQYF
TRBJ2-1,TRBV6-1,TRBD2,many,TGTGCCAGCAGTGAGAGACTAGCGGGGGGTAGGAATGAGCAGTTCTTC,CASSERLAGGRNEQFF
TRBJ2-5,TRBV28,-,-,TGTGCCAGCAGAAGGCTGGAGACCCAGTACTTC,CASRRLETQYF
TRBJ2-1,TRBV11-1,-,-,TGTGCCAGCAACCATGTTGGGAATGAGCAGTTCTTC,CASNHVGNEQFF
TRBJ2-3,TRBV5-8,-,few,TGTGCCAGCAGACCGTATAGACGAGGGAACACAGATACGCAGTATTTT,CASRPYRRGNTDTQYF
TRBJ1-1,TRBV6-1,-,-,TGTACCAGCAGTGAAAGGGGGGTAGAGGTGCAAGGTTTCTTT,CTSSERGVEVQGFF
TRBJ2-7,TRBV6-1,-,once,TGTGCCAGCAGAACGGGATATTTGGGGTCGGTCTACGTGCAGTACTTC,CASRTGYLGSVYVQYF
TRBJ1-4,TRBV11-2,TRBD1,-,TGTACCAGCAGCGCCACGACAGGGTTTGGTAATGAAAAACTGTTTTTT,CTSSATTGFGNEKLFF
TRBJ2-7,TRBV4-1,-,many,TGCGCCAGCAGCACCAAGTTACTAGCCGGAATTGACGAGCAGTACTTC,CASSTKLLAGIDEQYF
TRBJ2-7,TRBV6-1,-,many,TGTGCCAGCAGTGAAGAAGTTATCCCCGGCTCCTACGAGCAGTACTTC,CASSEEVIPGSYEQYF
TRBJ2-3,TRBV28,TRBD2,few,TGTGCCAGCAGTCCCCCTCAGAAACTTCGGCGGGAGGGGGAAGATACGCAGTATTTT,CASSPPQKLRREGEDTQYF
TRBJ2-3,TRBV11-2,TRBD1,many,TGTGCCAGCAGCTTAGAGGTTCGGACAGGGGTCACAGATACGCAGTATTTT,CASSLEVRTGVTDTQYF
TRBJ2-5,TRBV5-4,-,-,TGTGTCAGCAGCATAGACGGCAGAGAGACCCAGTACTTC,CVSSIDGRETQYF
TRBJ2-6,TRBV6-6,-,many,TGTGCCACCTTGGGGTCCTCTGGGGCCAACGTCCTGACTTTC,CATLGSSGANVLTF
TRBJ2-7,TRBV12-1,-,many,TGTGCCAGCAGCTTTGGGTTAAGAGGCCCCTACGAGCAGTACTTC,CASSFGLRGPYEQYF
TRBJ2-3,TRBV11-3,-,-,TGTGCCAGCAGCTTGAGACAGGAGCTGGAATCCACAGATACGCAGTATTTT,CASSLRQELESTDTQYF
TRBJ2-5,TRBV11-1,-,-,TGTGCCAACAGCTTAGCCCCCGAACGGGGTCGGGAGACCCAGTACTTC,CANSLAPERGRETQYF
TRBJ2-2,TRBV5-1,-,-,TGCGCCAGCAGCTTTACAGGGAACACCGGGGAGCTGTTTTTT,CASSFTGNTGELFF
TRBJ2-3,TRBV7-9,-,-,TGTGCCAGCAGCGCGGACTACCGGGGCACATATACGCAGTATTTT,CASSADYRGTYTQYF
TRBJ2-1,TRBV5-1,-,-,TGCGCCAGCAGCTTGGTACTACGTTACAATGAGCAGTTCTTC,CASSLVLRYNEQFF